This T cell receptor beta chain originates from a study of glioma-infiltrating T cells. Germline trimming cut 7 bases from V and 4 bases from J; bases unmatched to any gene: 5. Per germline, CDR1 MNHEY and CDR2 SMNVEV (reference sequence). The CDR3 is 14 amino acids. TCR alpha and beta CDR3 regions were amplified from RNA using iRepertoire nested multiplex PCR. For one-step reverse transcription and amplification, roughly 100-400 ng of tissue mRNA or PBMC total RNA was used. TCRdb fed the multiplex PCR reads into MiXCR, producing one record per CDR3 protein. The repertoire holds over 140,000 distinct CDR3 sequences, with about two fifths as singletons.

The chain is built from TRBV27 and TRBJ2-3, with TRBD2 matching 10 bases. The receptor was isolated from a human donor with low-grade glioma or glioblastoma, undergoing nonglioma brain surgery, or in good health (not recorded which). The source material was glioma tissue, nonneoplastic brain tissue, or PBMCs (not recorded which). DNA for the CDR3: TGTGCCAGCACCCCAGCGGGGGGGCCAGATACGCAGTATTTT. Translation gives CASTPAGGPDTQYF.